The clone carrying this TCR beta chain was found many times. Its matching antigen is unknown. Amplification targeted the TCR beta CDR3 regions, with RNA transcripts as the source material. First-round RT-PCR employed HTBI primers, with a second-round multiplex PCR after it. TCRdb ran MiXCR on the multiplex PCR reads and lists one entry per CDR3 protein. The sample shows about 390,000 distinct CDR3 sequences, about 18% of them seen only once. Other autoimmune diseases, uncontrolled infections, pregnancy or lactation ruled patients out of participation. The authors used Ficoll-Paque density gradient centrifugation to separate PBMCs. The input was roughly 9.3 ml of fresh peripheral blood. This entry comes from a study of Graves' ophthalmopathy and Graves' hyperthyroidism. At the level of the study: Upon initial diagnosis and before any treatment, peripheral blood was collected.

Study observations and caveats: Detection in blood was also observed for most expanded thyroid clonotypes above 0.001 frequency.

The germline gives CDR1 SGHAT, CDR2 FQNNGV. J lost 5 bases, V lost 8 bases, and 9 bases had no gene match. CDR3 length: 15 residues. The chain uses TRBV11-2 and TRBJ2-5; 12 nucleotides agree with TRBD2. Input material: peripheral blood. The receptor comes from an adult woman with stable Graves' hyperthyroidism. In nucleotides, the CDR3 is TGTGCCAGCGACCGACTAGCGGGAGCTGGGGAGACCCAGTACTTC. It specifies CASDRLAGAGETQYF.